This T cell receptor beta chain was observed in a study of Graves' ophthalmopathy and Graves' hyperthyroidism. This clonotype was found many times. Pregnancy or lactation, uncontrolled infections and other autoimmune diseases were grounds for excluding patients. Germline V gives CDR1 MNHEY, CDR2 SMNVEV (reference sequence). The CDR3 consists of 10 residues. Trimming removed 8 bases at V and 14 bases at J, with 15 bases between. The study amplified TCR beta CDR3 regions using RNA transcripts. HTBI primers served in a first-round RT-PCR, which a second-round multiplex PCR followed. TCRdb analysed the multiplex PCR reads with MiXCR anew, one entry per CDR3 protein. The sample records roughly 400,000 distinct CDR3 sequences, around 20% being singletons.

This receptor was obtained from a woman aged 18-29 years with Graves' ophthalmopathy. The chain couples TRBV27 to TRBJ1-1; D might be TRBD1 (5 bases). Sequencing was done on a sample of peripheral blood. CDR3 amino acids: CASLGTDFFF. CDR3 DNA sequence: TGTGCCAGCCTTGGGACCGACTTCTTCTTT.